This T cell receptor beta chain stems from a study of cytomegalovirus exposure and HLA in healthy donors (TCRdb year 2017). Broadly, across the study: According to an earlier analysis of several hundred of the donors, 150 million to 200 million T cells yielded 95 million to 140 million unique TCR beta sequences and about 300 Gb of sequence data. Using immunosequencing, the study profiled T cell repertoires from about 650 subjects and related those repertoires to cytomegalovirus serostatus. Across some 400 genotyped donors of the cohort, an average of about 240,000 unique TCR beta nucleotide sequences per donor were sequenced, and roughly 17% of those sequences were non-productive. Roughly 5 DR-DQ haplotypes were handled as single units for association and clustering, since linkage in the cohort was strong. HLA typing covered class I and class II loci at four-digit resolution. To predict cytomegalovirus infection status, the study combined high-throughput TCR immunosequencing, statistical association of individual TCRs with disease status, and machine learning. Typing coverage differed by locus: A, B, C, DRB1 and DQB1 were typed in roughly 629-640 donors, DQA1 in approximately 520, DPA1 in some 610, and DPB1 in around 440. Besides the first cohort of 666 subjects, a separate validation cohort made up of some 110 different subjects was used. Donor age, sex, ethnicity and CMV serostatus were collected together with the repertoire data. In a later genetic analysis, genome-wide SNP genotypes for 398 of the 666 donors were used, and that subset was treated as a discovery cohort. Among the roughly 430 genotyped donors, under 90% belonged to the genetic ancestry cluster associated with self-reported Caucasian donors. A later analysis re-analyzed previously published TCR beta repertoires from 666 donors and added high-resolution HLA genotyping to study TCR occurrence patterns. To decide whether each TCR beta V gene segment behaved as functional or pseudogenic, an earlier analysis of some 600 of the donors relied on high-throughput TCR beta sequencing. An early release that covered some 640 HLA-typed donors contained approximately 300 gigabases of sequencing data and 70 million to 100 million unique TCR sequences. The study was designed to test whether signatures of past pathogen exposure could be identified by cataloging public T cell receptors. In the later analysis, no new phenotypic data were used to find candidate immune exposures; instead, reliance was placed on TCR beta sequences and their occurrence across donors. All discovery cohort repertoires had been generated on a single sequencing platform. The paper's findings and limits, for the study overall: The study gave a list of 150 to 200 TCR beta chains associated with cytomegalovirus. It was suggested by the authors that the approach could potentially be generalized to other disease states and immunological phenotypes. Linkage disequilibrium might explain the correlated functional status among segregating V segments, but an unknown experimental factor could not be excluded. In a later analysis, most CMV-associated TCR beta chains were found to appear HLA-restricted, with HLA associations seemingly driven largely by CMV exposure. The presence/absence analyses assumed that sequencing depth was roughly uniform across donors, and that assumption may not be true. A further reported finding was that TCR beta sequences accurately predicted the HLA-A and HLA-B alleles for most subjects in the first cohort. CMV serostatus was the only immune exposure information available for the cohort. This cohort had only TCR beta chains sequenced, and the lack of alpha or paired-chain data limited which features could be detected. A later analysis associated about 17,000 TCR beta sequences with specific HLA alleles at a false discovery rate of 0.05. Most TCR sequences were observed very rarely across donors, whereas some public TCRs were present in many individuals. In vitro tests confirmed that a few of the cytomegalovirus-associated TCR beta chains recognize cytomegalovirus antigens. Strong co-occurrence of HLA alleles, especially DR and DQ, made assigning TCR associations to individual alleles difficult. In a later analysis, the rate of TCR association differed among HLA loci, with DRB1 alleles having the most associated TCRs and HLA-C alleles having the fewest. Compared with equally common non-associated chains, HLA-associated TCR beta chains in a later analysis were more clonally expanded and had lower generation probabilities. An earlier analysis of roughly 570 of the donors showed that most TCR beta V segments appeared in productive rearrangements either about 87% or about 30% of the time, which broadly matched IMGT annotations. Some IMGT-functional V segments, including TRBV6-2 and TRBV6-3, could not be distinguished by the 87-base-pair reads and were therefore excluded. According to a later genetic analysis, donors in an Asian-associated ancestry cluster had fewer N-insertions in productive TCRs than the approximately 670-donor mean. Over 15 rarely observed V segments, including chromosome 9 orphons, were excluded from the earlier analysis of several hundred of the donors because counts were too low. HLA typing was unavailable for some donors at each locus, so association tests used only the typed subset. A cluster of highly shared sequence variants was judged likely to be a technical artifact of the sequencing pipeline. Cytomegalovirus status was reported to be diagnosed by the classifier with high specificity and sensitivity in both the original and validation cohorts. According to a later analysis, parvovirus B19, influenza, CMV and Epstein-Barr virus appeared linked to several top co-occurrence clusters. In a later genetic analysis, a missense DCLRE1C variant was associated with V-gene and J-gene trimming of TCR beta chains, and the association was replicated in an independent cohort.

The cohort consisted of fewer than 700 healthy bone marrow donors. All cohort members were sampled while nominally healthy, although unrecorded immune exposures were likely present. The donor was CMV seronegative and was included in the group of 352 seronegative cohort members. A peripheral blood sample was provided by each donor, and peripheral blood mononuclear cells were used for TCR beta sequencing. The Qiagen DNeasy Blood Extraction Kit was used to extract genomic DNA from the blood cell samples. The germline V gene encodes CDR1 LNHDA and CDR2 SQIVND (reference sequence). From cysteine to phenylalanine, the CDR3 is 14 amino acids long. The read is trimmed to its CDR3 DNA, 42 bases read in frame from base 1. Trimming leaves V shorter by 5 bases and J shorter by 3 bases, with the junction holding 5 bases beyond the gene matches. Concerning this clone: No cognate antigen has been identified for it.

To prepare the library, the immunoSEQ multiplex PCR assay was applied. For the multiplex PCR, a mixture combining 60 forward primers for TCR Vbeta segments and 13 reverse primers for TCR Jbeta segments was used. A multiplex PCR assay on genomic DNA amplified the CDR3 region of rearranged TCR beta genes. Amplified TCR beta libraries were sequenced as 87-base-pair reads on the Illumina HiSeq System. From the authors' description of their analysis: In a later analysis, tens of millions of unique TCR beta chains were counted across the roughly 610 repertoires, and roughly 11 million of these chains were shared by at least two donors. Raw reads were error-corrected and collapsed into unique sequences with a nearest-neighbor algorithm that merged closely related sequences to remove PCR and sequencing errors. V, D and J gene segments were assigned by aligning CDR3 sequences to IMGT reference sequences. For a sequence to be retained, a match of at least six nucleotides was required to both a V gene segment and a J gene segment. Rearrangements were classified as productive when the CDR3 lacked stop codons and remained in frame with V and J, and all other rearrangements were classified as non-productive. Following IMGT convention, CDR3 was defined as the stretch from the second conserved V-encoded cysteine to the conserved J-encoded phenylalanine. The earlier analysis of around 640 of the donors excluded sequences that lacked an unambiguous match to a single V gene segment. An earlier analysis of a few hundred of the donors called V segments functional above 56.7% productive rearrangements and segregating when the between-donor standard deviation exceeded 5%. A statistical classification framework was built to diagnose cytomegalovirus status from the catalog of TCR beta chain sequences. V and J gene assignment, in a later analysis, came from comparing TCR nucleotide sequences with IMGT/GENE-DB human TR gene sequences. A later analysis assigned CDR3 sequences and most-parsimonious VDJ recombination scenarios with the TCRdist pipeline. In a later analysis, every TCR beta chain was defined by the combination of its CDR3 amino acid sequence and its V-gene family, and reads without a unique V-gene family were dropped. In a later analysis, several hundred highly shared, low-generation-probability nucleotide sequences were removed to address suspected cross-contamination and a sequencing artifact. For each public chain, a later analysis derived a clonal expansion index from normalized ranks of inferred template counts within each repertoire. In a later analysis, generation probabilities were computed with a VDJ recombination model fitted to out-of-frame rearrangements, and the resulting probabilities were checked against IGoR. A later analysis scored TCR-TCR, TCR-HLA and TCR-CMV co-occurrence with hypergeometric tests, applying a repertoire-size bias correction to TCR pairs. A later analysis estimated false discovery rates by permuting HLA or CMV assignments 20 times. A later analysis grouped co-occurring TCRs with DBSCAN, adding TCRdist sequence similarity when clustering within HLA-allele-positive subsets. Repertoires with fewer than 30,000 or more than 120,000 public chains were left out of co-occurrence clustering, as were about 5 repertoires with anomalous nucleotide sharing. The immuneACCESS repertoire file appears here via TCRdb, limited to in-frame rearrangements. These files lack a portion of the clones; in checked studies, under half of the deficit traces to unresolved V genes, and the cause of the others is not known. Clone size and V and J calls were adopted from that table, with D and trimming inferred from the DNA. The sample table holds 100,000 to 150,000 clones. The leading ten clones occupy approximately 1.5% of the sample.

Specimen: PBMCs. This receptor was obtained from a middle-aged woman in good health and CMV-seronegative. The chain is made from TRBV19 and TRBJ2-5; TRBD2 lines up with 8 middle nucleotides. The CDR3: CASSPGGWEETQYF. The nucleotide sequence is given as TGTGCCAGTAGTCCGGGAGGGTGGGAAGAGACCCAGTACTTC.